This record concerns one T cell receptor beta chain sequence. Its specificity is unknown. V was pared by 6 bases and J by 2 bases, with 19 bases between. Germline values: CDR1 SEHNR, CDR2 FQNEAQ (reference sequence). The CDR3 is 16 residues long. 500 ng RNA was reverse transcribed with alpha and beta constant-region primers. Using multiplexing indices, alpha and beta chain libraries were generated apart by chain-specific third strand synthesis. Priming off the SP2 site generated the second strand. Via MiXCR, TCRdb re-called the 5' RACE reads, giving one row per CDR3 protein. The sample records about 6,600 distinct CDR3 sequences, about 10% being singletons. Roughly three months, about 14 weeks, into antiretroviral therapy, follow-up blood was collected. No cell fractionation was done, so the repertoire covers all unsorted peripheral blood T cells. Exclusions covered tumors, febrile or AIDS-related illness, and hepatitis B or C coinfection.

This sample is drawn from a study of HIV-infected patients and healthy controls. Study-level findings and limits: Healthy control repertoires had roughly threefold more distinct CDR3s than untreated HIV+ repertoires, and higher Shannon diversity.

The sequence was obtained from an adult with HIV infection. The chain uses TRBV7-9 and TRBJ2-5; tentatively, D is TRBD1 or TRBD2 (5 bases each). Sample: blood, taken during antiretroviral therapy. The chain's CDR3 is CASRSGRYGGQETQYF. The CDR3 DNA reads TGTGCCAGCAGGTCCGGGCGGTATGGGGGACAAGAGACCCAGTACTTC. Full variable domain (remainder filled in from reference TRBV7-9 and TRBJ2-5): DTGVSQNPRHKITKRGQNVTFRCDPISEHNRLYWYRQTLGQGPEFLTYFQNEAQLEKSRLLSDRFSAERPKGSFSTLEIQRTEQGDSAMYLCASRSGRYGGQETQYFGPGTRLLVL.